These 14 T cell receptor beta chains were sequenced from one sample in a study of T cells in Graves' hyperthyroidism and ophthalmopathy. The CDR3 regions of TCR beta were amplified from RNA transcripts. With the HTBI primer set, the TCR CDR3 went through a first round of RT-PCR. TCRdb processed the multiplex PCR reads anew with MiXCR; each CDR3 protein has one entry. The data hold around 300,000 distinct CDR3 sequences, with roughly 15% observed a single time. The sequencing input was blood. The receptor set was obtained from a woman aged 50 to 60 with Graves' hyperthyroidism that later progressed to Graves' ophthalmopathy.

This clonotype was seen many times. CDR3 in DNA: TGTGCCAGCAGTGCGGACAGGACTAGCACAGATACGCAGTATTTT. As protein: CASSADRTSTDTQYF. The chain couples TRBV6-1 to TRBJ2-3; 7 bases map to TRBD1. Trimming cost V 4 bases and J 0 bases; bases outside gene matches: 4. The CDR3 contains 15 residues. Germline values: CDR1 MNHNS, CDR2 SASEGT.

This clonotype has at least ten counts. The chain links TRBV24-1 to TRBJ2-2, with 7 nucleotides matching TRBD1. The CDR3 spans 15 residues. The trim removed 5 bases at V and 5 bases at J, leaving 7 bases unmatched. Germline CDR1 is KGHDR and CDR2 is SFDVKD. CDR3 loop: CATSGGPGGTGELFF. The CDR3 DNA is TGTGCCACCAGTGGCGGGCCAGGGGGAACCGGGGAGCTGTTTTTT.

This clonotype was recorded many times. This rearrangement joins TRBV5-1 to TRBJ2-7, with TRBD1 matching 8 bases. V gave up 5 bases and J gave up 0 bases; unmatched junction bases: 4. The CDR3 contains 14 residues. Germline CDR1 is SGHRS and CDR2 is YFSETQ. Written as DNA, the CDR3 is TGCGCCAGCAGTGGACAGGGCGGCTCCTACGAGCAGTACTTC. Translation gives CASSGQGGSYEQYF.

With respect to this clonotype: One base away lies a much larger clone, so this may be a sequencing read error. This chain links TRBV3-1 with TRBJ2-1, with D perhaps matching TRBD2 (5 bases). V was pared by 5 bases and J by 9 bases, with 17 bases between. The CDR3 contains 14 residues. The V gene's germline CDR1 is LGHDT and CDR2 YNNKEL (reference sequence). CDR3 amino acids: CASSSETRGPEQFF. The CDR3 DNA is TGTGCCAGCAGCTCCGAGACCCGCGGGCCTGAGCAGTTCTTC.

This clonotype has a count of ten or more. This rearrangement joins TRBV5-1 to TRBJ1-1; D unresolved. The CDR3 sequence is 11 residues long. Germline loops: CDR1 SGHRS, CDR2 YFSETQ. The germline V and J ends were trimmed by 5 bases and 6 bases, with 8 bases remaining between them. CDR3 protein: CASSKGPEAFF. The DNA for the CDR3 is TGCGCCAGCAGTAAAGGCCCTGAAGCTTTCTTT.

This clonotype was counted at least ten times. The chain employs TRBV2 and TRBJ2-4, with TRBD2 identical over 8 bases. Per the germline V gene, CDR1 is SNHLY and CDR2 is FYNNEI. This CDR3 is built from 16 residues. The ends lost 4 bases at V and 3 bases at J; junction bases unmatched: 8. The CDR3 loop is CASSGIFTSGKNIQYF. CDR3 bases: TGTGCCAGCAGTGGGATCTTCACTAGCGGCAAAAACATTCAGTACTTC.

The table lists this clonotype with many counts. The CDR3 coding sequence is TGTGCCAGCACTGACTCTGGGGGGGGAGGCTACACCTTC. This codes for CASTDSGGGGYTF. V gene TRBV28 combines with J gene TRBJ1-2; D possibly corresponds to TRBD1 (5 bases). V was pared by 7 bases and J by 8 bases, with 17 bases between. Germline CDR1 and CDR2: MDHEN and SYDVKM. The CDR3 runs 13 residues.

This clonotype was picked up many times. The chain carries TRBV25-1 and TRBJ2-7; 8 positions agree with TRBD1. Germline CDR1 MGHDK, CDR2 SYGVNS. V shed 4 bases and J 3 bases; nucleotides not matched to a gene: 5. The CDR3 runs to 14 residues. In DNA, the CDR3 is TGTGCCAGCAGTGCGACAGGGGTCGGCTACGAGCAGTACTTC. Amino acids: CASSATGVGYEQYF.

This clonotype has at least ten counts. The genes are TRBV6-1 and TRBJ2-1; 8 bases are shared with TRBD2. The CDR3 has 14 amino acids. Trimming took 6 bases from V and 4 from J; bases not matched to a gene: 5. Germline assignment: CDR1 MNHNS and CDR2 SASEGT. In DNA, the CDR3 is TGTGCCAGCAGGCGGGAGGATAAGTACAATGAGCAGTTCTTC. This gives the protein CASRREDKYNEQFF.

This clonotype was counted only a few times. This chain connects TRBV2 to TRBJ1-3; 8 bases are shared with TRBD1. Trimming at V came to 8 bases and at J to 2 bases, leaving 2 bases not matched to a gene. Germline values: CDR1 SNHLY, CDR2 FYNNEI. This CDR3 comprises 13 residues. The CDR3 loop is CASHRGAGNTIYF. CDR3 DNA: TGTGCCAGCCACAGGGGGGCTGGAAACACCATATATTTT.

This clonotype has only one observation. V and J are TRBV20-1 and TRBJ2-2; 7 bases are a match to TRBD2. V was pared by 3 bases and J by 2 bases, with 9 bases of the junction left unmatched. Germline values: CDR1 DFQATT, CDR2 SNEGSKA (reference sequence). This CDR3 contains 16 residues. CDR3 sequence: CSASIPLAANTGELFF. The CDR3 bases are TGCAGTGCTAGTATACCCCTAGCGGCCAACACCGGGGAGCTGTTTTTT.

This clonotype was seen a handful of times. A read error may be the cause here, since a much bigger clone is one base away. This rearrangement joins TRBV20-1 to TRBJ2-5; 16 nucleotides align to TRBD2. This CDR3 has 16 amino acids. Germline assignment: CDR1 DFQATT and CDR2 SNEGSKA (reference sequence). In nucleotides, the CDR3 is TGCAGTACTAGAGGGACTAGCGGGAGGGCCGCCGAGACCCAGTACTTC. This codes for CSTRGTSGRAAETQYF.

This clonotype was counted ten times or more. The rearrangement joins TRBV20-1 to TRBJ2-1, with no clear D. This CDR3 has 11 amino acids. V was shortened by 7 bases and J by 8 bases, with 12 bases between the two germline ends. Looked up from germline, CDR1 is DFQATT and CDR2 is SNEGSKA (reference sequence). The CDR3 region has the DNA TGCAGTGGCCTCGGCAGCGATGAGCAGTTCTTC. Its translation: CSGLGSDEQFF.

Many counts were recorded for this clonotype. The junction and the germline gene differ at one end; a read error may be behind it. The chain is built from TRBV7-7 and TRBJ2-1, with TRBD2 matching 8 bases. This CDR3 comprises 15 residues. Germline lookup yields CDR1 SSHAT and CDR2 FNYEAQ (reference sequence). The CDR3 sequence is CASSLFAGGSNEQFF. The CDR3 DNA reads TGTGCTAGCAGCTTATTTGCGGGAGGTAGCAATGAGCAGTTCTTC.